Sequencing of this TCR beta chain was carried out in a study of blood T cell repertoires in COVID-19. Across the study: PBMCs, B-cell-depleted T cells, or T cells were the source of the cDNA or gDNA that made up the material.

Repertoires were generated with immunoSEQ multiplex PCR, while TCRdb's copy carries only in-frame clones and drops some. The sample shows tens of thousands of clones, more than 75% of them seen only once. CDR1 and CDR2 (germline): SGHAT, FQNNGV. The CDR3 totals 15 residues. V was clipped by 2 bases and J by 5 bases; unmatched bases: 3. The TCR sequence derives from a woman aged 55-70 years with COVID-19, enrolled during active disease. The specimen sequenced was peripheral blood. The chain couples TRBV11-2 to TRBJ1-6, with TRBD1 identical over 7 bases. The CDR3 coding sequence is TGTGCCAGCAGCTTACTGGACAGGAATAATTCACCCCTCCACTTT. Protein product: CASSLLDRNNSPLHF.